The following is a T cell receptor beta chain sequence with its context. Antigen unknown. This sample is drawn from a study of shared clonotypes between healthy human individuals. The study, taken as a whole, reports: Across a few donors, naive CD4 shared roughly 5%, naive CD8 3.5% to 4%, memory CD4 over 2%, memory CD8 0.4%.

This CDR3 spans 14 amino acids. CDR1 and CDR2 from the germline V gene are SGHRS and YFSETQ. Trimming pared 4 bases from V and 8 bases from J, leaving 16 bases between. Clones were sequenced by immunoSEQ multiplex PCR, and TCRdb holds only the in-frame ones, with some missing. Among 2 million to 2.5 million clones listed, over 90% were seen once. This clonotype was obtained from a man aged 18 to 30 in good health. Some clones in this sample may be carry-over from other donors' samples. Sequencing was done on a sample of naive CD4+ T cells from PBMCs. Subset indicated: CD45RA+ positively selected. The chain joins TRBV5-1 to TRBJ2-1, with a tentative D call TRBD2 (6 bases). The CDR3 is CASSPTRHLDEQFF. The CDR3 DNA is TGCGCCAGCAGCCCGACTAGGCATCTCGATGAGCAGTTCTTC.